These T cell receptor beta chains were read from a single sample in a study of long-term antiretroviral therapy in people with HIV. The assay was immunoSEQ multiplex PCR, and TCRdb's table has in-frame clones only and misses some. The sample yields over 10,000 clones, more than 70% seen once. The specimen was unsorted PBMCs, collected 0.5 years before starting antiretroviral therapy. The receptors stem from a woman between 40 and 55 years old with HIV. CDR3s include the opening cysteine and the closing phenylalanine or tryptophan. Fields, in order: D gene, clone size, V gene, J gene, CDR3 protein, CDR3 DNA. D genes are given only for firm matches. Some rows have no size entry. The others give once, few or many, or a class for an expanded clone.

d_call: -; clone_size: -; v_call: TRBV30; j_call: TRBJ2-5; cdr3_aa: CAWNRLLQETQYF; cdr3_nt: TGTGCCTGGAATAGGCTGCTGCAAGAGACCCAGTACTTC
d_call: -; clone_size: -; v_call: TRBV7-9; j_call: TRBJ2-3; cdr3_aa: CASSLAGPSTDTQYF; cdr3_nt: TGTGCCAGCAGCTTAGCAGGGCCTAGCACAGATACGCAGTATTTT
d_call: TRBD1; clone_size: -; v_call: TRBV30; j_call: TRBJ1-1; cdr3_aa: CAWSGGQGAYEAFF; cdr3_nt: TGTGCCTGGAGTGGGGGACAGGGGGCATATGAAGCTTTCTTT
d_call: -; clone_size: -; v_call: TRBV29-1; j_call: TRBJ2-7; cdr3_aa: CSVEEPGPSASYEQYF; cdr3_nt: TGCAGCGTTGAAGAACCAGGGCCCAGTGCCTCCTACGAGCAGTACTTC
d_call: -; clone_size: -; v_call: TRBV4-1; j_call: TRBJ2-3; cdr3_aa: CASSQERSSIHF; cdr3_nt: TGCGCCAGCAGCCAAGAGCGGTCTAGCATCCATTTT
d_call: TRBD1; clone_size: -; v_call: TRBV7-2; j_call: TRBJ1-2; cdr3_aa: CASSLAGTDYGYTF; cdr3_nt: TGTGCCAGCAGCTTAGCCGGGACAGACTATGGCTACACCTTC
d_call: -; clone_size: few; v_call: TRBV28; j_call: TRBJ1-2; cdr3_aa: CASSLGRNYGYTF; cdr3_nt: TGTGCCAGCAGTCTCGGCAGGAACTATGGCTACACCTTC
d_call: -; clone_size: -; v_call: TRBV7-9; j_call: TRBJ2-7; cdr3_aa: CASSSDPYEQYF; cdr3_nt: TGTGCCAGCAGCTCGGACCCCTACGAGCAGTACTTC
d_call: -; clone_size: -; v_call: TRBV6-6; j_call: TRBJ2-3; cdr3_aa: CASSFALADTQYF; cdr3_nt: TGTGCCAGCAGTTTCGCGCTCGCAGATACGCAGTATTTT
d_call: TRBD1; clone_size: -; v_call: TRBV18; j_call: TRBJ1-1; cdr3_aa: CASSPRQGNTEAFF; cdr3_nt: TGTGCCAGCTCACCAAGACAGGGGAACACTGAAGCTTTCTTT
d_call: -; clone_size: -; v_call: TRBV30; j_call: TRBJ2-7; cdr3_aa: CAWSVELPVSYEQYF; cdr3_nt: TGTGCCTGGAGTGTTGAGCTGCCGGTCTCCTACGAGCAGTACTTC
d_call: -; clone_size: -; v_call: TRBV9; j_call: TRBJ2-3; cdr3_aa: CASSVGGGDTQYF; cdr3_nt: TGTGCCAGCAGCGTAGGAGGGGGTGATACGCAGTATTTT
d_call: TRBD1; clone_size: -; v_call: TRBV4-1; j_call: TRBJ1-1; cdr3_aa: CASSQSGTGERDEAFF; cdr3_nt: TGCGCCAGCAGCCAATCTGGGACAGGGGAAAGGGATGAAGCTTTCTTT
d_call: -; clone_size: -; v_call: TRBV7-8; j_call: TRBJ1-5; cdr3_aa: CASSLGVSLGNQPQHF; cdr3_nt: TGTGCCAGCAGCTTAGGGGTGTCCTTAGGCAATCAGCCCCAGCATTTT
d_call: TRBD2; clone_size: -; v_call: TRBV19; j_call: TRBJ2-3; cdr3_aa: CASSIITSGGAIDTQYF; cdr3_nt: TGTGCCAGTAGTATAATCACTAGCGGGGGGGCTATAGATACGCAGTATTTT
d_call: -; clone_size: once; v_call: TRBV2; j_call: TRBJ1-1; cdr3_aa: CASTYRENTEAFF; cdr3_nt: TGTGCCAGCACGTACAGGGAGAACACTGAAGCTTTCTTT
d_call: -; clone_size: -; v_call: TRBV5-1; j_call: TRBJ2-1; cdr3_aa: CASRTGYTSYNEQFF; cdr3_nt: TGCGCCAGCAGAACGGGGTACACTTCCTACAATGAGCAGTTCTTC
d_call: -; clone_size: -; v_call: TRBV5-1; j_call: TRBJ1-1; cdr3_aa: CASSPTVATEAFF; cdr3_nt: TGCGCCAGCAGCCCGACAGTGGCCACTGAAGCTTTCTTT
d_call: -; clone_size: few; v_call: TRBV4-3; j_call: TRBJ2-7; cdr3_aa: CASSQDLLSREQYF; cdr3_nt: TGCGCCAGCAGCCAAGATCTGTTAAGCCGGGAGCAGTACTTC
d_call: -; clone_size: -; v_call: TRBV29-1; j_call: TRBJ1-1; cdr3_aa: CSVAENTEAFF; cdr3_nt: TGCAGCGTCGCAGAGAACACTGAAGCTTTCTTT
d_call: -; clone_size: -; v_call: TRBV6-1; j_call: TRBJ1-5; cdr3_aa: CASSVDQPQHF; cdr3_nt: TGTGCCAGCAGTGTCGATCAGCCCCAGCATTTT
d_call: -; clone_size: once; v_call: TRBV11-2; j_call: TRBJ1-1; cdr3_aa: CASSLGPRVEAFF; cdr3_nt: TGTGCCAGCAGCTTAGGCCCGCGGGTTGAAGCTTTCTTT
d_call: -; clone_size: -; v_call: TRBV10-3; j_call: TRBJ2-7; cdr3_aa: CAISESGLSGEQYF; cdr3_nt: TGTGCCATCAGTGAGTCGGGACTCTCGGGAGAGCAGTACTTC
d_call: -; clone_size: -; v_call: TRBV2; j_call: TRBJ2-3; cdr3_aa: CASSASTDTQYF; cdr3_nt: TGTGCCAGCAGTGCGTCCACAGATACGCAGTATTTT
d_call: -; clone_size: once; v_call: TRBV4-2; j_call: TRBJ2-7; cdr3_aa: CASSQDGSRREEQYF; cdr3_nt: TGTGCCAGCAGCCAGGACGGCAGCCGTCGGGAGGAGCAGTACTTC
d_call: TRBD1; clone_size: -; v_call: TRBV5-4; j_call: TRBJ1-4; cdr3_aa: CASSQGQGATNEKLFF; cdr3_nt: TGTGCCAGCTCTCAAGGACAGGGGGCAACTAATGAAAAACTGTTTTTT
d_call: -; clone_size: -; v_call: TRBV2; j_call: TRBJ2-7; cdr3_aa: CAISPGRAYEQYF; cdr3_nt: TGTGCCATCTCACCGGGACGGGCCTACGAGCAGTACTTC
d_call: -; clone_size: -; v_call: TRBV18; j_call: TRBJ2-7; cdr3_aa: CASSPAGTQGYEQYF; cdr3_nt: TGTGCCAGCTCACCGGCCGGGACCCAGGGCTACGAGCAGTACTTC
d_call: TRBD1; clone_size: -; v_call: TRBV9; j_call: TRBJ2-7; cdr3_aa: CASSVGEGQAFYEQYF; cdr3_nt: TGTGCCAGCAGCGTAGGAGAAGGACAGGCCTTTTACGAGCAGTACTTC
d_call: -; clone_size: -; v_call: TRBV5-5; j_call: TRBJ2-1; cdr3_aa: CASSLGSGAYNEQFF; cdr3_nt: TGTGCCAGCAGCTTGGGGTCGGGGGCTTACAATGAGCAGTTCTTC
d_call: -; clone_size: few; v_call: TRBV18; j_call: TRBJ1-1; cdr3_aa: CASSGVGGTEAFF; cdr3_nt: TGTGCCAGCTCGGGGGTAGGGGGAACTGAAGCTTTCTTT
d_call: -; clone_size: few; v_call: TRBV9; j_call: TRBJ1-3; cdr3_aa: CASSAHVLTGRTGNTIYF; cdr3_nt: TGTGCCAGCAGCGCTCACGTTTTAACAGGGCGGACTGGAAACACCATATATTTT
d_call: -; clone_size: -; v_call: TRBV5-4; j_call: TRBJ1-2; cdr3_aa: CASSPDTNYGYTF; cdr3_nt: TGTGCCAGCAGTCCTGACACAAACTATGGCTACACCTTC
d_call: -; clone_size: few; v_call: TRBV4-3; j_call: TRBJ1-6; cdr3_aa: CASSQITGAGSPLHF; cdr3_nt: TGCGCCAGCAGCCAAATTACCGGGGCCGGATCACCCCTCCACTTT
d_call: TRBD1; clone_size: -; v_call: TRBV5-1; j_call: TRBJ1-1; cdr3_aa: CASSSDREDTEAFF; cdr3_nt: TGCGCCAGCAGCTCCGACAGGGAGGACACTGAAGCTTTCTTT
d_call: -; clone_size: few; v_call: TRBV10-3; j_call: TRBJ1-3; cdr3_aa: CAISESGSSGNTIYF; cdr3_nt: TGTGCCATCAGTGAGTCGGGGTCCTCTGGAAACACCATATATTTT
d_call: TRBD2; clone_size: -; v_call: TRBV5-1; j_call: TRBJ2-1; cdr3_aa: CASSLGLRDYNNEQFF; cdr3_nt: TGCGCCAGCAGCCTTGGCCTACGGGACTACAACAATGAGCAGTTCTTC
d_call: -; clone_size: once; v_call: TRBV7-2; j_call: TRBJ2-6; cdr3_aa: CASSPLLGANVLTF; cdr3_nt: TGTGCCAGCAGCCCCCTCCTTGGGGCCAACGTCCTGACTTTC
d_call: -; clone_size: -; v_call: TRBV30; j_call: TRBJ2-1; cdr3_aa: CAWSVVGPKQFF; cdr3_nt: TGTGCCTGGAGTGTGGTGGGGCCGAAGCAGTTCTTC
d_call: TRBD1; clone_size: -; v_call: TRBV6-5; j_call: TRBJ2-5; cdr3_aa: CASSQGQGDQETQYF; cdr3_nt: TGTGCCAGCAGTCAAGGGCAGGGGGATCAAGAGACCCAGTACTTC
d_call: TRBD1; clone_size: few; v_call: TRBV11-2; j_call: TRBJ1-5; cdr3_aa: CASSPGTAFNQPQHF; cdr3_nt: TGTGCCAGCAGCCCCGGGACAGCCTTTAATCAGCCCCAGCATTTT
d_call: TRBD1; clone_size: -; v_call: TRBV5-5; j_call: TRBJ1-1; cdr3_aa: CASSFDRVNTEAFF; cdr3_nt: TGTGCCAGCAGCTTTGACAGGGTAAACACTGAAGCTTTCTTT
d_call: -; clone_size: -; v_call: TRBV29-1; j_call: TRBJ2-5; cdr3_aa: CSVWGGTAWEDQETQYF; cdr3_nt: TGCAGCGTCTGGGGGGGGACAGCCTGGGAGGATCAAGAGACCCAGTACTTC
d_call: -; clone_size: -; v_call: TRBV5-1; j_call: TRBJ2-1; cdr3_aa: CASSLVAGASYNEQFF; cdr3_nt: TGCGCCAGCAGCTTGGTTGCCGGGGCTTCTTACAATGAGCAGTTCTTC
d_call: -; clone_size: -; v_call: TRBV5-1; j_call: TRBJ1-2; cdr3_aa: CASSPANVGNYGYTF; cdr3_nt: TGCGCCAGCAGCCCGGCGAATGTGGGTAACTATGGCTACACCTTC
d_call: -; clone_size: -; v_call: TRBV30; j_call: TRBJ1-3; cdr3_aa: CAWSIAGNTIYF; cdr3_nt: TGTGCCTGGAGTATAGCTGGAAACACCATATATTTT
d_call: -; clone_size: few; v_call: TRBV11-2; j_call: TRBJ2-2; cdr3_aa: CASSFRDPNTGELFF; cdr3_nt: TGTGCCAGCAGCTTCCGGGACCCAAACACCGGGGAGCTGTTTTTT
d_call: TRBD2; clone_size: -; v_call: TRBV6-6; j_call: TRBJ2-7; cdr3_aa: CASSPTSGRTYEQYF; cdr3_nt: TGTGCCAGCAGTCCGACTAGCGGGAGGACCTACGAGCAGTACTTC
d_call: TRBD1; clone_size: few; v_call: TRBV4-1; j_call: TRBJ1-1; cdr3_aa: CASRPAPGTGAEAFF; cdr3_nt: TGCGCCAGCAGACCCGCACCCGGGACAGGGGCTGAAGCTTTCTTT
d_call: TRBD1; clone_size: once; v_call: TRBV6-1; j_call: TRBJ1-2; cdr3_aa: CASNPSGGGYGYTF; cdr3_nt: TGTGCCAGCAACCCCTCAGGGGGGGGATATGGCTACACCTTC
d_call: -; clone_size: -; v_call: TRBV18; j_call: TRBJ1-1; cdr3_aa: CASSQLRGVTEAFF; cdr3_nt: TGTGCCAGCTCACAACTGAGGGGAGTAACTGAAGCTTTCTTT